This is a list of T cell receptor beta chains from one sample in a study of PD-1 and CTLA-4 blockade in melanoma. The protocol was immunoSEQ multiplex PCR, while the TCRdb copy is restricted to in-frame clones and leaves out a portion. The table records about 29,000 clones, roughly nine tenths of them present only once. Sequencing was performed on CD8+ T cells from peripheral blood, taken before anti-PD-1 treatment. Receptor source: a human donor with melanoma. CDR3s include the opening cysteine and the closing phenylalanine or tryptophan. Each record gives: V gene, D gene, J gene, clone size, CDR3 DNA, CDR3 protein. D genes are given only for firm matches. Clone size, where shown, is once, few, many, or a class for clones that have expanded.

>TRBV5-8|NA|TRBJ2-5|NA
TGTGCCAGCAGCTTCAGAAGAAGGCCAGAGACCCAGTACTTC
CASSFRRRPETQYF
>TRBV6-6|NA|TRBJ1-1|NA
TGTGCCAGCAGGGGGAACACTGAAGCTTTCTTT
CASRGNTEAFF
>TRBV7-9|TRBD2|TRBJ2-2|NA
TGTGCCAGCAGCCCACCGGCGGGAGACACCGGGGAGCTGTTTTTT
CASSPPAGDTGELFF
>TRBV30|NA|TRBJ2-1|NA
TGTGCCTGGAGTGTTGGGGCTGACAATGAGCAGTTCTTC
CAWSVGADNEQFF
>TRBV12-5|NA|TRBJ2-2|NA
TGTGCTAGTGGCCGCGGGACAGCTAACACCGGGGAGCTGTTTTTT
CASGRGTANTGELFF
>TRBV9|TRBD2|TRBJ2-3|NA
TGTGCCAGCAGCGGCGGACTAGCGGCTAGCACAGATACGCAGTATTTT
CASSGGLAASTDTQYF
>TRBV5-1|NA|TRBJ2-1|NA
TGCGCCAGCAGCCCGGCAGGCTCCTACAATGAGCAGTTCTTC
CASSPAGSYNEQFF
>TRBV5-8|TRBD2|TRBJ2-1|NA
TGTGCCAGCAGCTTGTTAGCGGGCTCCTACAATGAGCAGTTCTTC
CASSLLAGSYNEQFF
>TRBV9|NA|TRBJ2-1|NA
TGTGCCAGCAGCCTTGGGGGAGGTTACAATGAGCAGTTCTTC
CASSLGGGYNEQFF
>TRBV30|NA|TRBJ2-7|NA
TGTGCCTGGAGAACGGGGAGCTCCTACGAGCAGTACTTC
CAWRTGSSYEQYF
>TRBV4-1|TRBD1|TRBJ2-7|NA
TGCGCCAGCAGCCCGTTTTATTCGACAGGGGAGAAGTACGAGCAGTACTTC
CASSPFYSTGEKYEQYF
>TRBV7-2|TRBD1|TRBJ2-7|NA
TGTGCCAGCAGCCTAGCGACAGGGGTCCCGTACGAGCAGTACTTC
CASSLATGVPYEQYF
>TRBV7-8|TRBD1|TRBJ1-5|NA
TGTGCCAGCAGTTTCGGACAGGTCAATCAGCCCCAGCATTTT
CASSFGQVNQPQHF
>TRBV5-8|TRBD1|TRBJ2-3|once
TGTGCCAGCAGCTTGCCCACAGGGGGAAACACAGATACGCAGTATTTT
CASSLPTGGNTDTQYF
>TRBV27|NA|TRBJ1-1|NA
TGTGCCAGCAGTCAACCGCGCGTGAACACTGAAGCTTTCTTT
CASSQPRVNTEAFF
>TRBV6-5|TRBD1|TRBJ2-7|NA
TGTGCCAGCGCTCTTGGACAGGCCTACGAGCAGTACTTC
CASALGQAYEQYF
>TRBV7-3|NA|TRBJ1-2|NA
TGTGCCAGCAGCTCAAGTGGGTATTCAACCTATGGCTACACCTTC
CASSSSGYSTYGYTF
>TRBV7-8|TRBD2|TRBJ2-3|NA
TGTGCCAGCACCCGGCTAGCGGGAGCCATCACCACAGATACGCAGTATTTT
CASTRLAGAITTDTQYF
>TRBV5-1|TRBD1|TRBJ1-1|once
TGCGCCAGCAGCCCGGCAGGGGGCTACACTGAAGCTTTCTTT
CASSPAGGYTEAFF
>TRBV7-9|TRBD1|TRBJ1-4|NA
TGTGCCAGCAGCCTCCGGGACAGTAATGAAAAACTGTTTTTT
CASSLRDSNEKLFF
>TRBV12-3/TRBV12-4|NA|TRBJ1-1|NA
TGTGCCAGCAGTTTAGGGGCTGGCACTGAAGCTTTCTTT
CASSLGAGTEAFF
>TRBV27|NA|TRBJ1-2|NA
TGTGCCAGCAGTTTACAGGGATCCTATGGCTACACCTTC
CASSLQGSYGYTF
>TRBV6-1|NA|TRBJ1-5|NA
TGTGCCAGCAGTGAACGGGCCAGTCCTAATCAGCCCCAGCATTTT
CASSERASPNQPQHF
>TRBV7-9|NA|TRBJ2-1|NA
TGTGCCAGCAGGCTCGCGGAGGAGAATGAGCAGTTCTTC
CASRLAEENEQFF
>TRBV30|NA|TRBJ2-7|NA
TGTGCCTGGAGTGTGTCGGGGGACGAGCAGTACTTC
CAWSVSGDEQYF
>TRBV29-1|NA|TRBJ2-5|NA
TGCAGCGTTAAGGGGAGCGGGCTGGAGAACTTC
CSVKGSGLENF
>TRBV3-1/TRBV3-2|NA|TRBJ2-2|NA
TGTGCCAGCAGGGGTTTAGTGGCATCGAACACCGGGGAGCTGTTTTTT
CASRGLVASNTGELFF
>TRBV30|TRBD2|TRBJ2-2|NA
TGTGCCTGGAGTGTAACTAGCGGGGGAGAGTCCGGGGAGCTGTTTTTT
CAWSVTSGGESGELFF
>TRBV10-3|NA|TRBJ1-2|NA
TGTGCCATCAGTGAGTCCGGGGTGGGCTATGGCTACACCTTC
CAISESGVGYGYTF
>TRBV6-2/TRBV6-3|NA|TRBJ2-1|NA
TGTGCCAGCAGTTACATCGGGGCCAACTCCTACAATGAGCAGTTCTTC
CASSYIGANSYNEQFF
>TRBV27|NA|TRBJ1-2|NA
TGTGCCAGCAGTCCATCCTCTTCGGGAGGGGGGGACTATGGCTACACCTTC
CASSPSSSGGGDYGYTF
>TRBV28|NA|TRBJ2-7|NA
TGTGCCAGCAGTTTGACTGTGACCTACGAGCAGTACTTC
CASSLTVTYEQYF
>TRBV5-1|TRBD1|TRBJ1-2|NA
TGCGCCAGCAGCATACAGGGGGCAGATCACTATGGCTACACCTTC
CASSIQGADHYGYTF
>TRBV13|TRBD2|TRBJ2-3|NA
TGTGCCAGCAGCTTACGGGGGGATGATACGCAGTATTTT
CASSLRGDDTQYF
>TRBV5-6|TRBD1|TRBJ1-5|NA
TGTGCCAGCAGCTCAGGACAGGGTGTCGGTCAGCCCCAGCATTTT
CASSSGQGVGQPQHF
>TRBV25-1|TRBD2|TRBJ2-2|NA
TGTGCCAGCAACAACCCGGGCGGGAGTGCCGGGGAGCTGTTTTTT
CASNNPGGSAGELFF
>TRBV28|NA|TRBJ1-5|NA
TGTGCCAGCAGTTTACGGATCGAGAGCAATCAGCCCCAGCATTTT
CASSLRIESNQPQHF
>TRBV24-1|NA|TRBJ1-5|NA
TGTGCCACCAGTGATACGGTAGGCTTCCCTTCGGGCAATCAGCCCCAGCATTTT
CATSDTVGFPSGNQPQHF
>TRBV6-5|NA|TRBJ2-7|NA
TGTGCCTGCCAAGACATACTAGGGGAGCAGTACTTC
CACQDILGEQYF
>TRBV29-1|NA|TRBJ2-7|NA
TGCAGCGCCACCAGTTCCGGGGACTACGAGCAGTACTTC
CSATSSGDYEQYF
>TRBV7-9|NA|TRBJ2-1|NA
TGTGCCAGCAGCTTAGAGGACGGTGAGCAGTTCTTC
CASSLEDGEQFF
>TRBV10-1|NA|TRBJ2-5|NA
TGCGCCAGCAGTGCAGGGCGGGGTCAAGAGACCCAGTACTTC
CASSAGRGQETQYF
>TRBV5-1|TRBD1|TRBJ2-7|NA
TGCGCCAGCAGCTATTCCCGGGACAGCTCCTACGAGCAGTACTTC
CASSYSRDSSYEQYF
>TRBV7-9|TRBD1|TRBJ2-1|NA
TGTGCCAGCAGCTTCGGACAGGGGAGTTTCGATGAGCAGTTCTTC
CASSFGQGSFDEQFF
>TRBV30|NA|TRBJ1-5|once
TGTGCCTGGAGTGTAGCTGACAATCAGCCCCAGCATTTT
CAWSVADNQPQHF
>TRBV2|NA|TRBJ2-4|NA
TGTGCCAGCGGCCGGGACCCCGAGTTAGCCAAAAACATTCAGTACTTC
CASGRDPELAKNIQYF
>TRBV27|NA|TRBJ1-1|NA
TGTGCCAGCAGTTTAGGAGTGTTCGCTGAAGCTTTCTTT
CASSLGVFAEAFF
>TRBV7-2|NA|TRBJ2-7|once
TGTGCCAGCAGCTTAGGGTCCCCCCCGGACGAGCAGTACTTC
CASSLGSPPDEQYF
>TRBV5-1|NA|TRBJ2-2|NA
TGCGCCAGCAGCTTCTCCCGGACCGCGAACACCGGGGAGCTGTTTTTT
CASSFSRTANTGELFF
>TRBV15|NA|TRBJ2-3|NA
TGTGCCACCAGCCCCCGGGGGACATTAAGCACAGATACGCAGTATTTT
CATSPRGTLSTDTQYF